The T cell receptor (beta chain) described here comes from a study of chemoradiotherapy in HPV16-positive cancers. Profiled with immunoSEQ multiplex PCR; TCRdb holds only in-frame clones, not every one. The table shows 5,000 to 8,000 clones, with 83% occurring only once. The sample consisted of tumor tissue, taken from a patient who underwent chemoradiotherapy. The TCR was taken from a human donor with HPV-associated anogenital cancer.

CDR3 region: CASSLTLPLGGSFPGELFF. The CDR3 DNA is TGCGCCAGCAGCTTGACTTTACCTCTAGGCGGGAGTTTCCCCGGGGAGCTGTTTTTT. The V and J genes are TRBV5-1 and TRBJ2-2, with TRBD2 matching over 7 bases. CDR3 length: 19 amino acids. Germline V gene sequence: CDR1 SGHRS, CDR2 YFSETQ. J was trimmed by 6 bases and V by 1 base; bases with no gene match: 18.